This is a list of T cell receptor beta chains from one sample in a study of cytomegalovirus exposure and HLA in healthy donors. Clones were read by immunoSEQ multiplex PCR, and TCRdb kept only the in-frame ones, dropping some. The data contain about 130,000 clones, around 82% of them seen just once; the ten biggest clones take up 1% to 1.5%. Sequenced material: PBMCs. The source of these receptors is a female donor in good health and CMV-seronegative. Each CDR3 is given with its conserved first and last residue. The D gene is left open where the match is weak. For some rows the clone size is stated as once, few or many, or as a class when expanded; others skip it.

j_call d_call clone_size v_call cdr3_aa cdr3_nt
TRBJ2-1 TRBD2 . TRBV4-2 CASRRDYQVYNEQFF TGTGCCAGCAGGCGGGACTACCAAGTCTACAATGAGCAGTTCTTC
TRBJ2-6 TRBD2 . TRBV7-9 CASIHAGAGANVLTF TGTGCCAGCATCCATGCGGGGGCTGGGGCCAACGTCCTGACTTTC
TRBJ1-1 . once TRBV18 CASSPDRGTEAFF TGTGCCAGCTCACCGGATAGGGGCACTGAAGCTTTCTTT
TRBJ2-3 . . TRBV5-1 CASSLGRSPDTQYF TGCGCCAGCAGCTTGGGCAGGTCTCCAGATACGCAGTATTTT
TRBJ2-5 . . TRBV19 CASSIMAGQETQYF TGTGCCAGTAGTATCATGGCGGGGCAAGAGACCCAGTACTTC
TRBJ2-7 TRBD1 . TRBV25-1 CASSWGSVGQSYEQYF TGTGCCAGCAGCTGGGGGAGTGTGGGACAGTCCTACGAGCAGTACTTC
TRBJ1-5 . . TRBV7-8 CASSLAGGRRNQPQHF TGTGCCAGCAGCTTAGCCGGGGGGCGGCGCAATCAGCCCCAGCATTTT
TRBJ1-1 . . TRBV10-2 CASRDGARGNTEAFF TGCGCCAGCAGGGATGGCGCGAGAGGGAACACTGAAGCTTTCTTT
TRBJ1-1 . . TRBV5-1 CASSLGDIIPRTPNTEAFF TGCGCCAGCAGCTTGGGAGACATAATCCCCCGGACACCGAACACTGAAGCTTTCTTT
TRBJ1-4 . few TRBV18 CASSPTPRGEKLFF TGTGCCAGCTCCCCCACGCCTAGAGGGGAAAAACTGTTTTTT
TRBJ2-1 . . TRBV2 CASSAGSWNEQFF TGTGCCAGCAGTGCAGGGTCGTGGAATGAGCAGTTCTTC
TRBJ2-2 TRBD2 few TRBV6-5 CASSYAGGPYTGELFF TGTGCCAGCAGTTACGCGGGGGGGCCGTACACCGGGGAGCTGTTTTTT
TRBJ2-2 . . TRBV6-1 CASSESGSGELFF TGTGCCAGCAGTGAATCGGGGTCCGGGGAGCTGTTTTTT
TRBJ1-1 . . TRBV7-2 CANSFVSRNTEAFF TGTGCCAACAGCTTCGTCTCTCGGAACACTGAAGCTTTCTTT
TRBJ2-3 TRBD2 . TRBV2 CASSEEGGSTDTQYF TGTGCCAGCAGTGAAGAGGGAGGGTCCACAGATACGCAGTATTTT
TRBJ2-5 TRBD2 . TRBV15 CATSRGGAGEETQYF TGTGCCACCAGCAGAGGGGGAGCGGGAGAAGAGACCCAGTACTTC
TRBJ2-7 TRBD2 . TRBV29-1 CSVRGGTGAEQYF TGCAGCGTTCGGGGGGGAACAGGAGCCGAGCAGTACTTC
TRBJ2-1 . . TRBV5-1 CASSLASGNNEQFF TGCGCCAGCAGCTTGGCCTCCGGGAACAATGAGCAGTTCTTC
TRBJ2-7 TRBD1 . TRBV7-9 CASSTGTGRGLEQYF TGTGCCAGCAGCACGGGGACAGGGCGGGGGTTGGAGCAGTACTTC
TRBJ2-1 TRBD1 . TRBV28 CASSLSSGTGHLAAAFF TGTGCCAGCAGCTTATCCTCCGGGACAGGGCATCTCGCGGCTGCGTTCTTC
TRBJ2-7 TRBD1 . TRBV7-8 CASSLTGFYEQYF TGTGCCAGCAGCTTGACAGGGTTCTACGAGCAGTACTTC
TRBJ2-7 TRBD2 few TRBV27 CASGPIGLAGVEQYF TGTGCCAGCGGTCCTATAGGACTAGCGGGGGTGGAGCAGTACTTC
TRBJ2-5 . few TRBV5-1 CASSWSRQETQYF TGCGCCAGCAGCTGGTCGAGGCAAGAGACCCAGTACTTC
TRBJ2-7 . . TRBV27 CASSLSWSYEQYF TGTGCCAGCAGTTTATCGTGGAGCTACGAGCAGTACTTC
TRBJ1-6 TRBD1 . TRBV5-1 CASSPPGDSRSPLHF TGCGCCAGCAGCCCCCCCGGGGACAGTAGGTCCCCCCTCCACTTT
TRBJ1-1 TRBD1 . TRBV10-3 CAIRTGDSPEAFF TGTGCCATCAGGACAGGGGATAGCCCTGAAGCTTTCTTT
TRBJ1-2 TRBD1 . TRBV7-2 CASSMNRGPGYTF TGTGCCAGCAGCATGAACAGGGGGCCGGGCTACACCTTC
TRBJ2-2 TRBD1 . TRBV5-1 CASSRDRVDTGELFF TGCGCCAGCAGCCGGGACAGGGTTGACACCGGGGAGCTGTTTTTT
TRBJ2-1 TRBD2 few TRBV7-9 CASSSWRGGFNEQFF TGTGCCAGCAGTTCCTGGCGGGGGGGCTTCAATGAGCAGTTCTTC